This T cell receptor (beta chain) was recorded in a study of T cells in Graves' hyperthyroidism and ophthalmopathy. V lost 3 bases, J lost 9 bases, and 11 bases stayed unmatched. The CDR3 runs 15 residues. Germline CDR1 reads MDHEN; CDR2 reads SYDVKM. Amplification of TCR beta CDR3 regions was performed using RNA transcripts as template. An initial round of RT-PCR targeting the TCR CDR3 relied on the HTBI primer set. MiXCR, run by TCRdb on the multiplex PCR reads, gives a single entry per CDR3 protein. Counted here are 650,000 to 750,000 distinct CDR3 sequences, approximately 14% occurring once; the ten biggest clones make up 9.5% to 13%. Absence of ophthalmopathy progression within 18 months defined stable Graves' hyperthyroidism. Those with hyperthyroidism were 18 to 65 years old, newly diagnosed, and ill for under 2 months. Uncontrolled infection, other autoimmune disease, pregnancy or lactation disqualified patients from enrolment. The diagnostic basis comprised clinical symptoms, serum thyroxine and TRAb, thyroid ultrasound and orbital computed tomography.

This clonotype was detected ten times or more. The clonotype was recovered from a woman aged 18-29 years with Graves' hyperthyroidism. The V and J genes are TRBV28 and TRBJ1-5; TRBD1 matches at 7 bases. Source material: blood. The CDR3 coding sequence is TGTGCCAGCAGTTTCTTCCCTGGACAGGCGGGGCCCCAGCATTTT. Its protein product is CASSFFPGQAGPQHF.